What follows are 15 T cell receptor beta chains derived from one specimen sequenced in a study of CD8 T cells in ankylosing spondylitis. TCRdb itself ran the 5' RACE reads through MiXCR, one entry per CDR3 protein. The sample gives about 130,000 distinct CDR3 sequences, roughly 7.3% of which show up once; roughly an eighth is in the top ten. Material: blood, either unsorted or a sorted T cell fraction (not recorded which). These receptor sequences come from a male donor with ankylosing spondylitis or in good health (not recorded which).

As concerns this clonotype: Germline and junction disagree at one end, which may indicate a read error. This sequence joins TRBV3-1 and TRBJ2-7, with 8 bases fitting TRBD2. Germline CDR1 and CDR2: LGHDT and YNNKEL (reference sequence). This CDR3 is built from 17 residues. In DNA form, the CDR3 reads TGTGCCTGCAGCGAAGCTTATGCGGGAGGAGGTTCCTACGAGCAGTACTTC. Amino acids: CACSEAYAGGGSYEQYF.

Many counts were recorded for this clonotype. This chain links TRBV5-6 with TRBJ2-1; D not certain. Trimming stripped 3 bases from V and 2 bases from J, with 9 bases between. The CDR3 spans 14 residues. Germline CDR1 SGHDT, CDR2 YYEEEE. The CDR3 DNA sequence: TGTGCCAGCAGCTACACTAAGACCTACAATGAGCAGTTCTTC. This sequence encodes CASSYTKTYNEQFF.

This clonotype has ten or more counts. The rearrangement joins TRBV12-3 or TRBV12-4 to TRBJ2-7; 9 bases are shared with TRBD1. Losses at the gene ends were 6 bases for V and 7 bases for J; bases not matched to a gene: 10. This CDR3 has 14 amino acids. The CDR3 sequence: CASRTRDRASEQYF. The CDR3 DNA reads as TGTGCCAGCAGGACCCGGGACAGGGCTTCGGAGCAGTACTTC.

This clonotype was seen at least ten times. The chain recombines TRBV11-2 with TRBJ1-1; no firm D call. The V gene lost 3 bases and the J gene lost 4 bases, with 9 bases spanning the gap. The CDR3 contains 13 residues. Germline V lookup: CDR1 SGHAT, CDR2 FQNNGV. CDR3 amino acids: CASSFEWGTEAFF. CDR3 coding DNA: TGTGCCAGCAGCTTTGAGTGGGGCACTGAAGCTTTCTTT.

This clonotype was observed many times. The rearrangement uses TRBV7-9 and TRBJ1-1; a weak D match, TRBD1 (5 bases). CDR1 SEHNR and CDR2 FQNEAQ come from the germline V gene (reference sequence). V lost 2 bases to trimming and J lost 0 bases, with 7 bases between them. CDR3 length: 14 residues. CDR3 in DNA: TGTGCCAGCAGCTTATTAGGGGTGAACACTGAAGCTTTCTTT. This gives the protein CASSLLGVNTEAFF.

This clonotype was picked up many times. The V call is TRBV20-1, the J call TRBJ1-2, with D perhaps TRBD1 (5 bases). The CDR3 covers 12 residues. Germline values: CDR1 DFQATT, CDR2 SNEGSKA (reference sequence). With 3 bases removed from V and 3 bases from J, the gap between germline ends came to 8 bases. The chain's CDR3 is CSASGGDYGYTF. CDR3 coding DNA: TGCAGTGCTAGTGGAGGGGACTATGGCTACACCTTC.

This clonotype occurred many times. The rearrangement uses TRBV10-3 and TRBJ2-1, with D possibly being TRBD2 (6 bases). The CDR3 contains 15 residues. Germline V gene lookup returns CDR1 ENHRY and CDR2 SYGVKD. V was clipped by 2 bases and J by 6 bases, with 14 bases between them. CDR3 sequence (DNA): TGTGCCATCAGTGAGGGGGGAGAGGAGGGCAATGAGCAGTTCTTC. Translation gives CAISEGGEEGNEQFF.

The genes are TRBV5-1 and TRBJ1-4, with no clear D. The V end was cut by 5 bases, the J end by 4 bases, with 18 bases between. The CDR3 runs to 16 residues. CDR1 SGHRS and CDR2 YFSETQ come from the germline V gene. The CDR3 DNA reads TGCGCCAGCAGTGACGGAGGCTTCGCCTTTAATGAAAAACTGTTTTTT. Amino acid sequence: CASSDGGFAFNEKLFF.

This clonotype appeared many times. The rearrangement joins TRBV20-1 to TRBJ1-5; D may be TRBD1 (5 bases). Germline V gene data show CDR1 as DFQATT and CDR2 as SNEGSKA (reference sequence). The CDR3 sequence is 17 residues long. Between the trimmed V and J ends, which lost 4 bases and 1 base, there was a span of 20 bases. The CDR3 loop reads CSATPGFGAQSNQPQHF. The CDR3 nucleotides are TGCAGTGCTACCCCGGGGTTCGGGGCCCAAAGCAATCAGCCCCAGCATTTT.

In this sample, this clonotype turned up many times. This chain links TRBV5-1 with TRBJ1-2; TRBD1 matches at 11 bases. CDR1 is SGHRS, CDR2 YFSETQ, per germline. The CDR3 extends over 15 amino acids. V was clipped by 4 bases and J by 3 bases; unmatched bases: 5. This CDR3 reads CASSPRTGGDYGYTF. The CDR3 DNA reads as TGCGCCAGCAGCCCACGGACAGGGGGCGACTATGGCTACACCTTC.

This clonotype has at least ten counts. This chain links TRBV6-1 with TRBJ2-2; possibly TRBD1 or TRBD2 for D (6 bases each). The ends were cut back, 2 bases at V and 6 bases at J, with 13 bases in the middle. The length of the CDR3 is 15 residues. Looked up from germline, CDR1 is MNHNS and CDR2 is SASEGT. The CDR3 DNA follows: TGTGCCAGCAGTGAAAGGGACGGGGGCGCCGGGGAGCTGTTTTTT. Encoded protein: CASSERDGGAGELFF.

This clonotype was counted at least ten times. V is TRBV20-1 and J is TRBJ2-3; D remains ambiguous. Germline assignment: CDR1 DFQATT and CDR2 SNEGSKA (reference sequence). V lost 0 bases and J 0 bases, leaving 10 bases between the germline ends. The CDR3 has 15 amino acids. The CDR3 reads CSARDPETSTDTQYF. The DNA of the CDR3 is TGCAGTGCTAGAGATCCCGAGACTAGCACAGATACGCAGTATTTT.

This clonotype was seen ten or more times. The chain uses TRBV11-1 and TRBJ2-7; 8 positions match TRBD1. The length of the CDR3 is 18 residues. Germline CDR1 SGHAT, CDR2 FQDESV (reference sequence). Trimming at V came to 4 bases and at J to 3 bases, leaving 17 bases not matched to a gene. In nucleotides, the CDR3 is TGTGCCAGCAGCTCCCCAAGTGGGACAGGTCGATCATACTACGAGCAGTACTTC. It is translated as CASSSPSGTGRSYYEQYF.

This clonotype has ten or more counts. J is TRBJ1-6 and V is TRBV5-1; 8 positions match TRBD1. The CDR3 spans 17 residues. Germline V gives CDR1 SGHRS, CDR2 YFSETQ. Trimming cost V 4 bases and J 10 bases; bases outside gene matches: 16. Written as DNA, the CDR3 is TGCGCCAGCAGCGAAGGACAGGGCGGTCTTTCGCTCTCACCCCTCCACTTT. Translated, it gives CASSEGQGGLSLSPLHF.

The chain is built from TRBV12-3 or TRBV12-4 and TRBJ1-2, with 7 nucleotides matching TRBD1. This CDR3 has 14 amino acids. The V segment lost 3 bases and the J segment 4 bases; nucleotides outside the gene matches: 5. The CDR3 loop is CASSLPTGPYGYTF. CDR3 DNA: TGTGCCAGCAGTTTGCCGACAGGGCCCTATGGCTACACCTTC.